This TCR beta chain was obtained from a study of shared clonotypes between healthy human individuals. A note on this clone: Its antigen remains unidentified. This sample includes further DNA sequences coding for the same CDR3.

V lost 0 bases to trimming and J lost 4 bases, with 10 bases between them. The CDR3 has 14 residues. Germline CDR1 and CDR2: LNHNV and YYDKDF (reference sequence). Some clones are missing from TCRdb's copy, which holds only in-frame ones; the method was immunoSEQ multiplex PCR. In the table there are around 2,000,000 clones, around 95% of which are singletons. Study-wide findings and caveats: Richness estimates generally favored naive over memory subsets.

The TCR was taken from a man younger than 35 in good health. V is TRBV15 and J is TRBJ2-7; D gene uncertain. The sequenced material came from naive CD4+ T cells sorted from blood. As to subset: CD45RA+ positively selected. The CDR3 here is CATSRDLLGYEQYF. CDR3 in DNA: TGTGCCACCAGCAGAGATCTCTTGGGTTACGAGCAGTACTTC.